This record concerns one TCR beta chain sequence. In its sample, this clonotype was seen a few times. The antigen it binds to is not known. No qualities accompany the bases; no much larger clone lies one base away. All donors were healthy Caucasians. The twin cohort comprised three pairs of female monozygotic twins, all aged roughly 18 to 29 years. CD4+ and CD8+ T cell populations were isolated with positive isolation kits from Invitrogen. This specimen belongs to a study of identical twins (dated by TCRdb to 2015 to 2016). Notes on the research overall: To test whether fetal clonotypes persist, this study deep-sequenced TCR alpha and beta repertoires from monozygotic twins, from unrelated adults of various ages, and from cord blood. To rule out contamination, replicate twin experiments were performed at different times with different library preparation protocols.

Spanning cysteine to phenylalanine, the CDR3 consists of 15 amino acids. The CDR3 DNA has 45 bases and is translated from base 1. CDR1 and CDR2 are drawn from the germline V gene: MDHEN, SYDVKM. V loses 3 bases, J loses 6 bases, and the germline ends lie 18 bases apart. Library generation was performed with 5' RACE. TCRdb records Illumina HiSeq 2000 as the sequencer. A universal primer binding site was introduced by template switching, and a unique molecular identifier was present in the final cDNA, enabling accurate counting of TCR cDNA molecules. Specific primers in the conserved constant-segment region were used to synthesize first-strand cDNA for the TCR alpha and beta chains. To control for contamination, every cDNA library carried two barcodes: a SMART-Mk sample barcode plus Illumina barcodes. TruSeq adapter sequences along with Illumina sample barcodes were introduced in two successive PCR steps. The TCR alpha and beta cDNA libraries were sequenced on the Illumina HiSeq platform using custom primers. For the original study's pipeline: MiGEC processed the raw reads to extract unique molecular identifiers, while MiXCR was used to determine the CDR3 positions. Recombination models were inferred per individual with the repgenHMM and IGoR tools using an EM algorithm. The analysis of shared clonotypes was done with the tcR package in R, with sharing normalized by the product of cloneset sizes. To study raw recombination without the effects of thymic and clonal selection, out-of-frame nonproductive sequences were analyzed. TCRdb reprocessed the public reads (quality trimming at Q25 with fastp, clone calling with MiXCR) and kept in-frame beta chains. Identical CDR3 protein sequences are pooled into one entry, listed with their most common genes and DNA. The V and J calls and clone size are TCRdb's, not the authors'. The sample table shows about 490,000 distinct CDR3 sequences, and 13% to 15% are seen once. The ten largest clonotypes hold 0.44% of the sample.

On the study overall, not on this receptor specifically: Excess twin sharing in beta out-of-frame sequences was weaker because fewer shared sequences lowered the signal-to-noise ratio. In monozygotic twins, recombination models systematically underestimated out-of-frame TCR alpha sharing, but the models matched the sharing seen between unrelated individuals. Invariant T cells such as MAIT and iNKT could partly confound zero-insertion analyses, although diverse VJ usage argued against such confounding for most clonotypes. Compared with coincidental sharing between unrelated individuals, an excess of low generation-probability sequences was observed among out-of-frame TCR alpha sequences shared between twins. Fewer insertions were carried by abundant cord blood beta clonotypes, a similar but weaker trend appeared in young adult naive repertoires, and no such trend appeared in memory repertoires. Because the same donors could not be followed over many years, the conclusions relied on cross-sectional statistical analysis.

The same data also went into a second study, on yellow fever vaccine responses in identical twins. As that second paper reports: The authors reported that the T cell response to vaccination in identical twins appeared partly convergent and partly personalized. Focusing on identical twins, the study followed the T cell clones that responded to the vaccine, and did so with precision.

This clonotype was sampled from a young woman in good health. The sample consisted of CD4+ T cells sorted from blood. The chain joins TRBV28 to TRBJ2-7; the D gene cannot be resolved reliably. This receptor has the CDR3 CASSLQTSGSAEQYF. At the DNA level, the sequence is TGTGCCAGCAGTTTGCAGACTTCTGGATCTGCCGAGCAGTACTTC. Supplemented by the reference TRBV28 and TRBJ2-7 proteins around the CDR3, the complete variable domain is DVKVTQSSRYLVKRTGEKVFLECVQDMDHENMFWYRQDPGLGLRLIYFSYDVKMKEKGDIPEGYSVSREKKERFSLILESASTNQTSMYLCASSLQTSGSAEQYFGPGTRLTVT.